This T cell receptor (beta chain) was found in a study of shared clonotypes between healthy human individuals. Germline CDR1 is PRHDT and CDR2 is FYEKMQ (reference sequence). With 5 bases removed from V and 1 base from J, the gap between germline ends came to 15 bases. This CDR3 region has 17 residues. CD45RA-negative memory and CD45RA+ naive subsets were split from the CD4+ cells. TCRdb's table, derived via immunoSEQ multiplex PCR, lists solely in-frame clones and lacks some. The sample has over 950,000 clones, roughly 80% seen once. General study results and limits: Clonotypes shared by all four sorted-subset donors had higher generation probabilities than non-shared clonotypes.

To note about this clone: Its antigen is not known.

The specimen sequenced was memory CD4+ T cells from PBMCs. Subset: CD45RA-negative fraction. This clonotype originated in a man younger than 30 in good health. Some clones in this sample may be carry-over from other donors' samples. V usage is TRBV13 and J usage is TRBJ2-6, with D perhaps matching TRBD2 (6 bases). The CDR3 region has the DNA TGTGCCAGCAGCCCCACCCCCGGGAGATCTGGGGCCAACGTCCTGACTTTC. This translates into CASSPTPGRSGANVLTF.